This T cell receptor beta chain was recovered during a study of beta chain features in type 1 diabetes. The germline CDR1 and CDR2 sequences are SGHTA and FQGNSA. This CDR3 is built from 15 residues. V was trimmed by 5 bases and J by 1 base, leaving 14 bases between them. The isolated RNA, all of it, was reverse transcribed, so expressed TCRB transcripts were what got sequenced. Data came from immunoSEQ multiplex PCR; TCRdb stores just in-frame clones and leaves some out. The sample shows about 360,000 clones, around 12% of them seen only once. The sequence was obtained from a man younger than 30 in good health. The sequenced material came from naive CD4+ T cells from blood. The rearrangement uses TRBV7-2 and TRBJ1-1; D might be TRBD1 (5 bases). The CDR3 nucleotides are TGTGCCAGCAGCCTTAGCGGCCAGGGGAACACTGAAGCTTTCTTT. This encodes CASSLSGQGNTEAFF.